This passage covers 17 T cell receptor beta chains from one sample sequenced in a study of identical twins. TCRdb reanalysed the 5' RACE reads using MiXCR and keeps one entry per CDR3 protein. The table includes over 550,000 distinct CDR3 sequences, roughly 7.2% detected once. These same data were also listed under a study on yellow fever vaccine responses in identical twins.

The sequencing sample was made of PBMCs. The receptors shown here come from a woman between 18 and 29 years old in good health.

This rearrangement joins TRBV15 to TRBJ2-5, with D unresolved. The CDR3 length is 15 residues. Germline CDR1 LNHNV, CDR2 YYDKDF (reference sequence). V dropped 0 bases and J dropped 1 base, with 9 bases sitting between them. Here the CDR3 DNA reads TGTGCCACCAGCAGAGATAGATCGGCCCAAGAGACCCAGTACTTC. This encodes CATSRDRSAQETQYF.

The V gene is TRBV6-5, the J gene TRBJ1-5; TRBD1 is a possible D gene (6 bases). V lost 2 bases and J lost 4, with 18 bases in between. CDR3 length: 17 residues. The V gene's germline CDR1 is MNHEY and CDR2 SVGAGI. The CDR3 reads CASSYGHRAKFNQPQHF. CDR3 bases: TGTGCCAGCAGTTACGGGCACAGGGCGAAGTTTAATCAGCCCCAGCATTTT.

The chain is built from TRBV12-3 or TRBV12-4 and TRBJ1-1; D perhaps matches TRBD1 (5 bases). CDR3 length: 15 amino acids. The ends were cut back, 3 bases at V and 3 bases at J, with 14 bases in the middle. CDR3 amino acids: CASSFFRGQDTEAFF. In DNA, the CDR3 is TGTGCCAGCAGTTTCTTTAGGGGTCAGGACACTGAAGCTTTCTTT.

This clonotype appeared a few times. The chain carries TRBV5-1 and TRBJ2-3; D is unresolved. The CDR3 consists of 14 residues. Per germline, CDR1 SGHRS and CDR2 YFSETQ. Trimming shortened V by 1 base and J by 3 bases, and 9 bases separated the two germline ends. Here the CDR3 DNA reads TGCGCCAGCAGCTTGAAGCCCGGGACAGATACGCAGTATTTT. Its protein is CASSLKPGTDTQYF. Variable domain in full (rest from reference TRBV5-1 and TRBJ2-3): KAGVTQTPRYLIKTRGQQVTLSCSPISGHRSVSWYQQTPGQGLQFLFEYFSETQRNKGNFPGRFSGRQFSNSRSEMNVSTLELGDSALYLCASSLKPGTDTQYFGPGTRLTVL.

This clonotype was seen a handful of times. The chain combines TRBV5-6 with TRBJ2-3; D not certain. Looked up from germline, CDR1 is SGHDT and CDR2 is YYEEEE. This CDR3 is 16 amino acids long. The V gene lost 3 bases and the J gene lost 1 base, with 15 bases spanning the gap. The CDR3 bases are TGTGCCAGCAGCTCCCGGGCCGTTCTGGGCACAGATACGCAGTATTTT. Its translation: CASSSRAVLGTDTQYF.

This clonotype was seen repeatedly, ten times or more. The gene calls are TRBV15 and TRBJ1-5, with 7 nucleotides matching TRBD1. The CDR3 is made up of 15 amino acids. From germline, CDR1 is LNHNV and CDR2 YYDKDF (reference sequence). After removal of 4 bases from V and 5 bases from J, the junction contained 8 bases not matched to a gene. The CDR3 reads CATSTRTGQDQPQHF. The CDR3 nucleotides are TGTGCCACCAGCACAAGGACAGGACAAGATCAGCCCCAGCATTTT.

This clonotype turned up a few times. CDR3 sequence: CASSLMGPYEAFF. In nucleotides, the CDR3 is TGTGCCAGCAGTTTGATGGGCCCGTACGAAGCTTTCTTT. The V call is TRBV27, the J call TRBJ1-1; D not certain. The CDR3 extends over 13 amino acids. The germline V gene encodes CDR1 MNHEY and CDR2 SMNVEV (reference sequence). The germline V and J ends were trimmed by 3 bases and 8 bases, with 13 bases remaining between them.

Many counts were recorded for this clonotype. The genes are TRBV24-1 and TRBJ1-1, with D unclear. This CDR3 has 11 residues. V lost 4 bases and J lost 7, with 6 bases in between. Germline V CDR1 and CDR2: KGHDR, SFDVKD. CDR3 sequence reads: CATSDGYEAFF. CDR3 DNA: TGTGCCACCAGTGACGGATATGAAGCTTTCTTT.

This clonotype was counted many times. The rearrangement links TRBV10-3 to TRBJ2-1; 11 nucleotides align to TRBD2. The CDR3 runs to 17 residues. Germline V gene data show CDR1 as ENHRY and CDR2 as SYGVKD. Trimming cost V 4 bases and J 0 bases; bases outside gene matches: 5. Here the CDR3 reads CAISGTSGGASYNEQFF. The CDR3 nucleotides are TGTGCCATCAGTGGAACTAGCGGGGGTGCCTCCTACAATGAGCAGTTCTTC.

This clonotype was found many times. The chain employs TRBV7-9 and TRBJ2-3; D might be TRBD1 (6 bases). The V gene's germline CDR1 is SEHNR and CDR2 FQNEAQ (reference sequence). The CDR3 is 16 residues long. The V gene lost 4 bases and the J gene lost 5 bases, with 19 bases spanning the gap. DNA of the CDR3: TGTGCCAGCAGCTCAATTATCACAACCAGGGGAGATACGCAGTATTTT. Its translation is CASSSIITTRGDTQYF. Based on the CDR3 plus reference TRBV7-9 and TRBJ2-3, the full variable domain is DTGVSQNPRHKITKRGQNVTFRCDPISEHNRLYWYRQTLGQGPEFLTYFQNEAQLEKSRLLSDRFSAERPKGSFSTLEIQRTEQGDSAMYLCASSSIITTRGDTQYFGPGTRLTVL.

This clonotype came up a few times. The CDR3 region has the DNA TGTGCCAGCAACAAAGGGCAGGGGGCCAATGAGCAGTTCTTC. Residues: CASNKGQGANEQFF. The V and J genes are TRBV2 and TRBJ2-1, with 8 bases lining up with TRBD1. This CDR3 is 14 amino acids long. The germline CDR1 and CDR2 sequences are SNHLY and FYNNEI. After removal of 7 bases from V and 6 bases from J, the junction contained 8 bases not matched to a gene.

The gene calls are TRBV3-1 and TRBJ2-2; perhaps TRBD2 as D (6 bases). The germline V gene encodes CDR1 LGHDT and CDR2 YNNKEL (reference sequence). V was clipped by 6 bases and J by 1 base, with 12 bases between them. CDR3 length: 15 amino acids. The CDR3 coding sequence is TGTGCCAGCAGAGATCCGGGACTGAACACCGGGGAGCTGTTTTTT. The encoded protein is CASRDPGLNTGELFF.

This clonotype was found many times. This chain uses TRBV12-3 or TRBV12-4 with TRBJ2-3; TRBD2 matches at 10 bases. The junction had 10 bases not matched to a gene; V was cut back by 5 bases and J by 2 bases. CDR3 length: 17 amino acids. Here the CDR3 reads CASSQTTSGEATDTQYF. The CDR3 DNA sequence: TGTGCCAGCAGTCAAACTACTAGCGGGGAGGCCACAGATACGCAGTATTTT.

This clonotype was detected many times. The genes are TRBV25-1 and TRBJ2-1, with D uncertain. This CDR3 has 12 residues. Germline CDR1 is MGHDK and CDR2 is SYGVNS. V dropped 2 bases and J dropped 9 bases, with 8 bases sitting between them. CDR3 sequence (DNA): TGTGCCAGCAGTGAAGATGAACTTGAGCAGTTCTTC. Its translation: CASSEDELEQFF. Full variable domain (rest looked up from reference TRBV25-1 and TRBJ2-1): EADIYQTPRYLVIGTGKKITLECSQTMGHDKMYWYQQDPGMELHLIHYSYGVNSTEKGDLSSESTVSRIRTEHFPLTLESARPSHTSQYLCASSEDELEQFFGPGTRLTVL.

J is TRBJ1-2 and V is TRBV5-1; tentative D call: TRBD1 (6 bases). Trimming shortened V by 0 bases and J by 5 bases, and 17 bases separated the two germline ends. The CDR3 covers 16 residues. Germline CDR1 and CDR2: SGHRS and YFSETQ. The CDR3 DNA reads TGCGCCAGCAGCTTGGCTCCGGGGGGCGCGAATTATGGCTACACCTTC. Translating gives CASSLAPGGANYGYTF.

This clonotype was seen repeatedly, ten times or more. The chain links TRBV12-3 or TRBV12-4 to TRBJ2-1; 7 positions match TRBD2. CDR3 length: 15 amino acids. The V segment lost 3 bases and the J segment 4 bases; nucleotides outside the gene matches: 6. CDR3 region: CASSFGLAEYNEQFF. In nucleotides, the CDR3 is TGTGCCAGCAGTTTCGGGCTAGCGGAATACAATGAGCAGTTCTTC.

The chain joins TRBV11-2 to TRBJ2-1, with D perhaps assigned TRBD1 or TRBD2 (7 bases each). V lost 5 bases and J lost 3, with 17 bases in between. This CDR3 spans 16 amino acids. Germline lookup yields CDR1 SGHAT and CDR2 FQNNGV. CDR3 sequence: CASSPRGGLVYNEQFF. For the CDR3, the DNA is TGTGCCAGCAGCCCCAGGGGGGGGCTAGTCTACAATGAGCAGTTCTTC.